The 23 T cell receptor beta chains below were found in one sample sequenced in a study of blood T cells in healthy people across ages. Alongside a J-beta primer mix, a sample-barcoded 5' primer served in a second PCR lasting about 7 to 12 cycles. A single record per CDR3 protein comes from TCRdb applying MiXCR to the 5' RACE reads. The top ten clones hold around 30% of a sample with 800,000 to 900,000 distinct CDR3 sequences, approximately 59% of them seen once. Material: blood. Receptors were obtained from a man aged 25-40 years in good health.

This clonotype came up a few times. This rearrangement joins TRBV27 to TRBJ2-5; TRBD2 is a possible D gene (5 bases). Germline values: CDR1 MNHEY, CDR2 SMNVEV (reference sequence). The ends were cut back, 4 bases at V and 1 base at J, with 10 bases in the middle. The CDR3 has 14 amino acids. The CDR3 DNA sequence: TGTGCCAGCAGTTCGCTAGAGGGCCAAGAGACCCAGTACTTC. Amino acids: CASSSLEGQETQYF.

The CDR3 nucleotides read TGTGCCAGCAGCCGGCGGACTAGCGGGGCGGAGACCCAGTACTTC. Translated: CASSRRTSGAETQYF. The V call is TRBV3-1, the J call TRBJ2-5; 12 positions match TRBD2. V lost 4 bases and J lost 5; bases outside the gene matches: 5. This CDR3 contains 15 residues. Germline V lookup: CDR1 LGHDT, CDR2 YNNKEL (reference sequence).

V and J are TRBV7-2 and TRBJ2-5; TRBD1 matches at 7 bases. Germline V lookup: CDR1 SGHTA, CDR2 FQGNSA. Germline trimming cut 8 bases from V and 0 bases from J; bases unmatched to any gene: 9. The CDR3 consists of 15 residues. CDR3 nucleotides: TGTGCCAGCCAGGGGACAGCCTGGTACCAAGAGACCCAGTACTTC. Translation gives CASQGTAWYQETQYF.

This chain uses TRBV6-5 with TRBJ1-2, with TRBD1 matching over 8 bases. The CDR3 totals 14 residues. Germline lookup yields CDR1 MNHEY and CDR2 SVGAGI. V shed 0 bases and J 10 bases; nucleotides not matched to a gene: 7. CDR3 region: CASSYSRGRGDYTF. The CDR3 DNA reads TGTGCCAGCAGTTACTCCAGGGGGCGGGGTGACTACACCTTC.

The V and J genes are TRBV6-5 and TRBJ2-7; TRBD2 matches 8 bases. The germline V gene has CDR1 MNHEY and CDR2 SVGAGI. The CDR3 sequence is 14 residues long. With 6 bases clipped from V and 6 bases from J, the junction kept 10 bases outside the gene matches. This CDR3 reads CASRPGLVVSEQYF. The CDR3 coding sequence is TGTGCCAGCAGACCGGGACTAGTCGTTTCCGAGCAGTACTTC.

This rearrangement joins TRBV12-3 or TRBV12-4 to TRBJ2-4; D may correspond to TRBD1 or TRBD2 (5 bases each). TRBJ2-5 explains the end of the DNA better; the J call may be wrong. The CDR3 is 15 residues long. CDR3 DNA sequence: TGTGCCAGCATCCCGACCGGGACGGCACAAGAGACCCAGTACTTC. Encoded protein: CASIPTGTAQETQYF.

The chain couples TRBV28 to TRBJ2-7; D call uncertain. The CDR3 length is 11 residues. Trimming removed 7 bases from V and 2 bases from J, with 6 bases in between. From germline, CDR1 is MDHEN and CDR2 SYDVKM. The CDR3 protein is CASNSAYEQYF. For the CDR3, the DNA is TGTGCCAGCAACAGCGCCTACGAGCAGTACTTC.

The rearrangement joins TRBV5-1 to TRBJ2-1; D is tentatively TRBD1 or TRBD2 (5 bases each). This CDR3 has 15 amino acids. CDR1 is SGHRS, CDR2 YFSETQ, per germline. Trimming shortened V by 3 bases and J by 2 bases, and 12 bases separated the two germline ends. DNA of the CDR3: TGCGCCAGCAGCTCAGAGGGACGCGCCTACAATGAGCAGTTCTTC. Its translation is CASSSEGRAYNEQFF.

The CDR3 coding sequence is TGTGCCAGCAGCTCGACAGGGGTGGATGAGCAGTTCTTC. It translates to CASSSTGVDEQFF. The chain recombines TRBV7-2 with TRBJ2-1; the match to TRBD1 covers 8 bases. The CDR3 covers 13 residues. Looked up from germline, CDR1 is SGHTA and CDR2 is FQGNSA. The V gene end was trimmed by 4 bases and the J gene end by 8 bases; junction bases not matched to a gene: 4.

This clonotype was counted between two and nine times. One base away lies a much larger clone, so this may be a sequencing read error. The chain uses TRBV3-1 and TRBJ2-1; perhaps TRBD1 as D (6 bases). TRBJ2-7 matches the DNA end more closely, so the J call is doubtful. Looked up from germline, CDR1 is LGHDT and CDR2 is YNNKEL (reference sequence). The CDR3 spans 15 residues. The CDR3 bases are TGTGCCAGCAGCCAAGATCGGGACACGTACAATGAGCAGTACTTC. It translates to CASSQDRDTYNEQYF.

The chain is built from TRBV29-1 and TRBJ2-6; D not resolved. The ends were cut back, 3 bases at V and 0 bases at J, with 9 bases in the middle. The CDR3 contains 15 residues. Germline lookup yields CDR1 SQVTM and CDR2 ANQGSEA. This CDR3 is CSVELGGSGANVLTF. CDR3 in DNA: TGCAGCGTTGAGTTGGGTGGCTCTGGGGCCAACGTCCTGACTTTC. Complete variable domain (other parts from reference TRBV29-1 and TRBJ2-6): SAVISQKPSRDICQRGTSLTIQCQVDSQVTMMFWYRQQPGQSLTLIATANQGSEATYESGFVIDKFPISRPNLTFSTLTVSNMSPEDSSIYLCSVELGGSGANVLTFGAGSRLTVL.

CDR3 sequence reads: CASSPRPQGGGEQYF. The CDR3 DNA follows: TGTGCCAGCAGCCCGAGACCACAGGGAGGGGGCGAGCAGTACTTC. The V gene is TRBV7-2, the J gene TRBJ2-7, with D possibly TRBD2 on 7 matching bases. The CDR3 has 15 residues. V was trimmed by 5 bases and J by 6 bases, leaving 20 bases between them. CDR1 is SGHTA, CDR2 FQGNSA, per germline. The full variable domain, completed using reference TRBV7-2 and TRBJ2-7, is GAGVSQSPSNKVTEKGKDVELRCDPISGHTALYWYRQSLGQGLEFLIYFQGNSAPDKSGLPSDRFSAERTGGSVSTLTIQRTQQEDSAVYLCASSPRPQGGGEQYFGPGTRLTVT.

This clonotype was found a few times. The genes are TRBV3-1 and TRBJ2-7; D perhaps matches TRBD2 (7 bases). Between the trimmed V and J ends, which lost 0 bases and 7 bases, there was a span of 13 bases. The CDR3 has 14 amino acids. Germline lookup yields CDR1 LGHDT and CDR2 YNNKEL (reference sequence). This CDR3 reads CASSQEAGALEQYF. The DNA for the CDR3 is TGTGCCAGCAGCCAAGAGGCGGGGGCCCTAGAGCAGTACTTC.

The chain links TRBV12-3 or TRBV12-4 to TRBJ2-3, with 8 nucleotides matching TRBD2. The CDR3 spans 16 residues. V lost 5 bases and J lost 5; bases outside the gene matches: 12. The CDR3 protein is CASSPSGRAGGDTQYF. The CDR3 DNA reads as TGTGCCAGCAGTCCGTCGGGAAGGGCGGGAGGAGATACGCAGTATTTT.

This rearrangement joins TRBV2 to TRBJ2-5; TRBD2 aligns across 9 bases. Germline CDR1 SNHLY, CDR2 FYNNEI. Trimming took 0 bases from V and 5 from J; bases not matched to a gene: 10. CDR3 size: 17 residues. Here the CDR3 DNA reads TGTGCCAGCAGTGAAGCCCCCTTCGGACTAGCGAATGAGACCCAGTACTTC. This codes for CASSEAPFGLANETQYF.

This chain uses TRBV20-1 with TRBJ2-5, with D unclear. Looked up from germline, CDR1 is DFQATT and CDR2 is SNEGSKA (reference sequence). The V end was cut by 3 bases, the J end by 1 base, with 6 bases between. The CDR3 totals 12 residues. CDR3 residues: CSARRLQETQYF. CDR3 nucleotide sequence: TGCAGTGCTAGGCGCCTCCAAGAGACCCAGTACTTC.

This CDR3 reads CASSQESRELTSYEQYF. The CDR3 DNA follows: TGTGCCAGCAGCCAAGAGTCGAGGGAACTTACCTCCTACGAGCAGTACTTC. The V gene is TRBV4-2, the J gene TRBJ2-7; D possibly corresponds to TRBD2 (5 bases). With 0 bases removed from V and 0 bases from J, the gap between germline ends came to 15 bases. Germline CDR1 reads LGHNA; CDR2 reads YNFKEQ. The CDR3 sequence is 17 residues long.

The chain uses TRBV7-9 and TRBJ1-4; D gene uncertain. The CDR3 runs 16 residues. The germline V gene encodes CDR1 SEHNR and CDR2 FQNEAQ (reference sequence). The V gene lost 1 base and the J gene lost 8 bases, with 17 bases spanning the gap. DNA for the CDR3: TGTGCCAGCAGCTTAGTGCCACAAATCTCGGAAGAAAAACTGTTTTTT. It translates to CASSLVPQISEEKLFF.

This clonotype was recorded many times. The chain carries TRBV4-3 and TRBJ2-7; tentatively, D is TRBD2 (5 bases). The CDR3 has 15 amino acids. Trimming pared 0 bases from V and 2 bases from J, leaving 11 bases between. The V gene's germline CDR1 is LGHNA and CDR2 YSLEER. Written as DNA, the CDR3 is TGCGCCAGCAGCCAAGAAAGCGGTAGCGCCTACGAGCAGTACTTC. Encoded protein: CASSQESGSAYEQYF.

Only one count was recorded for this clonotype. V gene TRBV6-1 combines with J gene TRBJ1-1, with TRBD1 matching 7 bases. This CDR3 has 13 amino acids. The V gene's germline CDR1 is MNHNS and CDR2 SASEGT. J lost 4 bases, V lost 6 bases, and 5 bases had no gene match. The CDR3 here is CASSDRAGTEAFF. Written as DNA, the CDR3 is TGTGCCAGCAGCGACAGGGCGGGCACTGAAGCTTTCTTT.

V gene TRBV6-6 combines with J gene TRBJ1-2; 8 bases line up with TRBD1. CDR1 and CDR2 (germline): MNHNY, SVGAGI (reference sequence). This CDR3 comprises 14 residues. V dropped 7 bases and J dropped 4; count of bases not matched to a gene: 8. CDR3 sequence: CASTQTGERYGYTF. The CDR3 nucleotides are TGTGCCAGCACCCAGACAGGGGAGCGCTATGGCTACACCTTC.

The rearrangement joins TRBV11-2 to TRBJ2-5; TRBD2 matches 16 bases. The closer fit of TRBJ2-7 to the DNA end suggests the J call may be wrong. Germline CDR1 SGHAT, CDR2 FQNNGV. The CDR3 length is 19 residues. The CDR3 DNA sequence: TGTGCCAGCAGCTTCTTAAGACCAGGGACTAGCGGGGGGGCTTACGAGCAGTACTTC. As protein: CASSFLRPGTSGGAYEQYF.

This clonotype was found a few times. The chain uses TRBV2 and TRBJ2-7, with D tentatively TRBD1 (6 bases). Germline assignment: CDR1 SNHLY and CDR2 FYNNEI. V was trimmed by 3 bases and J by 0 bases, leaving 12 bases between them. CDR3 size: 15 residues. The CDR3 here is CASSDPRGASYEQYF. CDR3 nucleotide sequence: TGTGCCAGCAGTGATCCCAGGGGCGCCTCCTACGAGCAGTACTTC.